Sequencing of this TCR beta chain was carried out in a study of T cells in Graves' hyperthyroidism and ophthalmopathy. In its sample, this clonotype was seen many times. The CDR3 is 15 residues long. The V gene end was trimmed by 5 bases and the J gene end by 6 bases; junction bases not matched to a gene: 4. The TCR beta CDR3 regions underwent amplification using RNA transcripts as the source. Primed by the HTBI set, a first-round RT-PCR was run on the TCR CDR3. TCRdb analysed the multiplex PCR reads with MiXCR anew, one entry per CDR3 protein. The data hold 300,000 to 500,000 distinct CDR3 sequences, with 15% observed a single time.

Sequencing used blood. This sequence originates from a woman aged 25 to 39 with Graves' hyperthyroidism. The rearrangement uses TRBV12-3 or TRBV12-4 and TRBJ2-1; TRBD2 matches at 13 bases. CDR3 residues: CASSHGLAGVNEQFF. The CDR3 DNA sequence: TGTGCCAGCAGTCACGGACTAGCGGGAGTCAATGAGCAGTTCTTC.